These 9 T cell receptor beta chains were sequenced from one sample in a study of cytomegalovirus exposure and HLA in healthy donors. PCR used 60 Vbeta primers and 13 Jbeta primers. Data came from immunoSEQ multiplex PCR; TCRdb stores just in-frame clones and leaves some out. The sample includes approximately 160,000 clones, approximately 81% of them seen just once. The sample consisted of PBMCs. These receptors were obtained from a woman aged 18-29 years in good health and CMV-seronegative.

The V call is TRBV6-1, the J call TRBJ1-5; 7 nucleotides line up with TRBD1. The CDR3 length is 14 residues. CDR1 and CDR2 (germline): MNHNS, SASEGT. After removal of 7 bases from V and 2 bases from J, the junction contained 5 bases not matched to a gene. The CDR3 sequence is CASNQQGGNQPQHF. The CDR3 DNA reads as TGTGCCAGCAATCAGCAGGGGGGCAATCAGCCCCAGCATTTT.

V is TRBV14 and J is TRBJ1-1; D ambiguous. V lost 4 bases and J lost 1, with 7 bases in between. This CDR3 is 13 amino acids long. Germline loops: CDR1 SGHDN, CDR2 FVKESK. Here the CDR3 reads CASSLQENTEAFF. CDR3 nucleotides: TGTGCCAGCAGCCTGCAGGAGAACACTGAAGCTTTCTTT. The variable domain in full, with the rest retrieved from reference TRBV14 and TRBJ1-1, is EAGVTQFPSHSVIEKGQTVTLRCDPISGHDNLYWYRRVMGKEIKFLLHFVKESKQDESGMPNNRFLAERTGGTYSTLKVQPAELEDSGVYFCASSLQENTEAFFGQGTRLTVV.

The genes are TRBV5-6 and TRBJ2-5, with 11 positions matching TRBD1. V lost 4 bases and J lost 4; bases outside the gene matches: 6. Germline CDR1 reads SGHDT; CDR2 reads YYEEEE. The CDR3 length is 15 residues. The CDR3 bases are TGTGCCAGCAGCGCCACTGGGACAGGGGGAGAGACCCAGTACTTC. As protein: CASSATGTGGETQYF.

The V gene is TRBV9, the J gene TRBJ2-3; maybe TRBD1 (5 bases). CDR3 length: 14 residues. Trimming took 0 bases from V and 7 from J, leaving 12 bases between them. In germline, CDR1 is SGDLS, CDR2 YYNGEE. The CDR3 DNA sequence: TGTGCCAGCAGCGTAGGCCCCCAGGGAAATACGCAGTATTTT. It encodes CASSVGPQGNTQYF.

The V and J genes are TRBV18 and TRBJ2-2, with a possible D match to TRBD1 (6 bases). The V end was cut by 3 bases, the J end by 1 base, with 9 bases between. The CDR3 loop spans 15 amino acids. The germline V gene encodes CDR1 KGHSH and CDR2 LQKENI. This CDR3 reads CASSPSGQNTGELFF. CDR3 nucleotides: TGTGCCAGCTCACCCTCGGGACAGAACACCGGGGAGCTGTTTTTT.

V usage is TRBV6-9 and J usage is TRBJ1-2, with D unclear. With 6 bases removed from V and 3 bases from J, the gap between germline ends came to 11 bases. The germline CDR1 and CDR2 sequences are MNHGY and SVAAGI. The CDR3 is made up of 13 amino acids. DNA for the CDR3: TGTGCCAGCAGCCCATCGGGGTACTATGGCTACACCTTC. Protein sequence: CASSPSGYYGYTF.

The rearrangement links TRBV7-9 to TRBJ1-1; D possibly corresponds to TRBD1 (5 bases). CDR1 is SEHNR and CDR2 is FQNEAQ in the germline V gene (reference sequence). V was pared by 5 bases and J by 4 bases, with 20 bases between. The CDR3 is 16 residues long. In DNA, the CDR3 is TGTGCCAGCAGCGTAGACCCGGCGGGGGTGACCACTGAAGCTTTCTTT. Its protein product is CASSVDPAGVTTEAFF.

This clone appeared a few times. The V call is TRBV5-1, the J call TRBJ2-5, with D perhaps matching TRBD1 (6 bases). This CDR3 is built from 14 residues. The germline CDR1 and CDR2 sequences are SGHRS and YFSETQ. Trimming removed 6 bases at V and 2 bases at J, with 14 bases between. This CDR3 reads CASKPGTHQETQYF. CDR3 in DNA: TGCGCCAGCAAACCCGGGACACATCAAGAGACCCAGTACTTC.

The genes are TRBV7-2 and TRBJ2-1; D may be TRBD2 (6 bases). The CDR3 is made up of 14 amino acids. Deletions cut 6 bases from V and 5 bases from J, with 14 bases between. The germline V gene has CDR1 SGHTA and CDR2 FQGNSA. CDR3 loop: CASRLTSQNNEQFF. CDR3 coding DNA: TGTGCCAGCAGGTTAACTAGCCAAAACAATGAGCAGTTCTTC.